These 31 T cell receptor beta chains were sequenced from one sample in a study of cytomegalovirus exposure and HLA in healthy donors. It was with 60 Vbeta and 13 Jbeta primers that the PCR ran. Clones were sequenced by immunoSEQ multiplex PCR, and TCRdb holds only the in-frame ones, with some missing. The sample includes over 150,000 clones, over 75% of them seen just once. The sequencing input was PBMCs. The receptors originated from a woman in her 30s in good health and CMV-seronegative.

This chain joins TRBV19 and TRBJ1-1; 9 bases fit TRBD1. Losses at the gene ends were 5 bases for V and 4 bases for J; bases not matched to a gene: 5. Germline CDR1 is LNHDA and CDR2 is SQIVND (reference sequence). The CDR3 spans 14 residues. CDR3 loop: CASSSGQGITEAFF. The CDR3 DNA reads TGTGCCAGTAGTTCCGGACAGGGGATCACTGAAGCTTTCTTT.

This sequence joins TRBV9 and TRBJ1-2; a weak D match, TRBD1 (5 bases). This CDR3 region has 13 residues. Looked up from germline, CDR1 is SGDLS and CDR2 is YYNGEE. The V gene lost 4 bases and the J gene lost 5 bases, with 12 bases spanning the gap. Here the CDR3 reads CASSSPQVYGYTF. Written as DNA, the CDR3 is TGTGCCAGCAGCTCCCCACAGGTGTATGGCTACACCTTC.

The chain recombines TRBV28 with TRBJ2-7; unclear D gene. Germline CDR1 and CDR2: MDHEN and SYDVKM. This CDR3 comprises 13 residues. Trimming removed 2 bases from V and 3 bases from J, with 8 bases in between. The CDR3 DNA sequence: TGTGCCAGCAGTTTACTGGGCAACTACGAGCAGTACTTC. This codes for CASSLLGNYEQYF.

The chain carries TRBV4-1 and TRBJ2-7; D possibly corresponds to TRBD1 (6 bases). Trimming stripped 5 bases from V and 4 bases from J, with 15 bases between. This CDR3 spans 14 amino acids. CDR1 and CDR2 (germline): MGHRA, YSYEKL. CDR3 region: CASSRDIRFYEQYF. The CDR3 bases are TGCGCCAGCAGCAGGGACATTCGATTTTACGAGCAGTACTTC.

The V call is TRBV5-1, the J call TRBJ1-2; the match to TRBD1 covers 8 bases. CDR1 is SGHRS and CDR2 is YFSETQ in the germline V gene. The CDR3 totals 13 residues. The junction had 5 bases not matched to a gene; V was cut back by 4 bases and J by 6 bases. CDR3 amino acids: CASSGQGNDGYTF. In nucleotides, the CDR3 is TGCGCCAGCAGCGGACAGGGTAATGATGGCTACACCTTC.

In this sample, this clone turned up a few times. The CDR3 spells CASSAQNTEAFF. In DNA, the CDR3 is TGCGCCAGCAGTGCCCAGAACACTGAAGCTTTCTTT. The chain links TRBV10-1 to TRBJ1-1, with D unclear. Germline-derived CDR1 and CDR2 are WNHNN and SYGVQD (reference sequence). This CDR3 spans 12 amino acids. V lost 4 bases and J 1 base, leaving 4 bases between the germline ends.

The rearrangement joins TRBV9 to TRBJ2-7; the match to TRBD2 covers 7 bases. The V and J ends lost 4 bases and 2 bases, in that order; junction bases with no gene match: 9. Germline V gene data show CDR1 as SGDLS and CDR2 as YYNGEE. The CDR3 totals 15 residues. DNA of the CDR3: TGTGCCAGCAGCCCTAGCGGCCTAGGAGCCTACGAGCAGTACTTC. Translating gives CASSPSGLGAYEQYF.

In nucleotides, the CDR3 is TGTGCCAGTAGTCAGGGCATGAACACTGAAGCTTTCTTT. As protein: CASSQGMNTEAFF. V gene TRBV19 combines with J gene TRBJ1-1, with a possible D match to TRBD1 (5 bases). The CDR3 consists of 13 residues. V was cut by 5 bases and J by 0 bases, with 7 bases left in between. Germline-derived CDR1 and CDR2 are LNHDA and SQIVND (reference sequence).

The V call is TRBV12-5, the J call TRBJ1-6; D gene uncertain. The CDR3 contains 13 residues. Germline assignment: CDR1 LGHNT and CDR2 FRNRAP. Trimming cost V 5 bases and J 7 bases, with 9 bases left between them. CDR3 sequence (DNA): TGTGCTAGTGGTCTAGAGTCCAATTCACCCCTCCACTTT. It translates to CASGLESNSPLHF.

This clone was observed a few times. This chain's CDR3 is CASSQHRSLDTEAFF. The CDR3 nucleotides read TGCGCCAGCAGCCAGCATCGGTCATTGGACACTGAAGCTTTCTTT. The chain combines TRBV4-1 with TRBJ1-1; unclear D gene. CDR3 length equals 15 residues. Germline V gives CDR1 MGHRA, CDR2 YSYEKL. With 3 bases removed from V and 3 bases from J, the gap between germline ends came to 14 bases.

CDR3 residues: CASSRIAGVQETQYF. The DNA for the CDR3 is TGCGCCAGCAGCCGTATAGCGGGGGTACAAGAGACCCAGTACTTC. This chain uses TRBV5-1 with TRBJ2-5; TRBD2 agrees at 9 bases. Trimming at V came to 4 bases and at J to 2 bases, leaving 6 bases not matched to a gene. CDR1 is SGHRS, CDR2 YFSETQ, per germline. The CDR3 loop spans 15 amino acids.

The chain uses TRBV10-3 and TRBJ2-3, with D possibly matching TRBD1 (5 bases). V was clipped by 5 bases and J by 3 bases, with 15 bases between them. The germline CDR1 and CDR2 sequences are ENHRY and SYGVKD. CDR3 length: 15 residues. In DNA form, the CDR3 reads TGTGCCATCAGTTACTTGGGGCGTAGTACAGATACGCAGTATTTT. Its translation: CAISYLGRSTDTQYF.

The genes are TRBV5-1 and TRBJ1-1; tentative D call: TRBD1 (6 bases). The CDR3 has 15 residues. V was pared by 3 bases and J by 0 bases, with 12 bases between. Germline CDR1 SGHRS, CDR2 YFSETQ. For the CDR3, the DNA is TGCGCCAGCAGCTATACCGGGACAATGAACACTGAAGCTTTCTTT. It yields the protein CASSYTGTMNTEAFF.

The chain recombines TRBV10-3 with TRBJ2-3; 10 bases match TRBD2. The CDR3 has 13 residues. J was trimmed by 4 bases and V by 9 bases; bases with no gene match: 4. Germline CDR1 and CDR2: ENHRY and SYGVKD. The CDR3 nucleotides read TGTGCCATGAGCGGGAGGGGCTCAGATACGCAGTATTTT. It encodes CAMSGRGSDTQYF.

The rearrangement links TRBV7-9 to TRBJ2-1, with TRBD1 matching over 8 bases. This CDR3 has 15 residues. Germline V gives CDR1 SEHNR, CDR2 FQNEAQ (reference sequence). V shed 2 bases and J 6 bases; nucleotides not matched to a gene: 6. CDR3 loop: CASSLLGQAFNEQFF. Here the CDR3 DNA reads TGTGCCAGCAGCTTACTGGGACAGGCATTCAATGAGCAGTTCTTC.

This chain uses TRBV28 with TRBJ2-1; 9 positions agree with TRBD2. The J segment lost 5 bases and the V segment lost 3 bases, leaving 5 bases of the junction unmatched. Germline values: CDR1 MDHEN, CDR2 SYDVKM. The CDR3 extends over 15 amino acids. The CDR3 nucleotides are TGTGCCAGCAGTTTTCGTCTAGCGGGAAACAATGAGCAGTTCTTC. Translating it yields CASSFRLAGNNEQFF.

The chain joins TRBV4-1 to TRBJ1-5; D remains unclear. Looked up from germline, CDR1 is MGHRA and CDR2 is YSYEKL. The CDR3 covers 16 residues. Trimming shortened V by 6 bases and J by 5 bases, and 20 bases separated the two germline ends. The chain's CDR3 is CASSVRVTTRDQPQHF. CDR3 bases: TGCGCCAGCAGTGTACGGGTCACCACGCGTGATCAGCCCCAGCATTTT.

The chain carries TRBV7-3 and TRBJ1-2; D is possibly TRBD1 (5 bases). The CDR3 covers 15 residues. V was pared by 5 bases and J by 7 bases, with 20 bases between. Germline CDR1 SGHTA, CDR2 FQGTGA. CDR3 sequence: CASSLQPTADGGYTF. As DNA, the CDR3 is TGTGCCAGCAGCCTCCAACCGACAGCCGACGGTGGCTACACCTTC. Full variable domain (rest looked up from reference TRBV7-3 and TRBJ1-2): GAGVSQTPSNKVTEKGKYVELRCDPISGHTALYWYRQSLGQGPEFLIYFQGTGAADDSGLPNDRFFAVRPEGSVSTLKIQRTERGDSAVYLCASSLQPTADGGYTFGSGTRLTVV.

The chain combines TRBV4-2 with TRBJ2-1; D might be TRBD2 (5 bases). Germline values: CDR1 LGHNA, CDR2 YNFKEQ. Deletions cut 3 bases from V and 0 bases from J, with 12 bases between. This CDR3 is 16 amino acids long. In nucleotides, the CDR3 is TGTGCCAGCAGCCAGGACTTGAGGGACTCCTACAATGAGCAGTTCTTC. Amino acid sequence: CASSQDLRDSYNEQFF.

This chain links TRBV7-2 with TRBJ2-7, with no clear D. V was trimmed by 5 bases and J by 7 bases, leaving 12 bases between them. Germline V CDR1 and CDR2: SGHTA, FQGNSA. The CDR3 length is 12 residues. CDR3 sequence reads: CASSMRLGEQYF. The CDR3 DNA reads as TGTGCCAGCAGCATGAGACTCGGGGAGCAGTACTTC.

This clone was observed a handful of times. V and J are TRBV29-1 and TRBJ1-1; 8 nucleotides line up with TRBD1. The CDR3 is 13 amino acids. V trimming: 4 bases; J trimming: 5 bases; junction bases outside the gene matches: 6. Per the germline V gene, CDR1 is SQVTM and CDR2 is ANQGSEA. The DNA of the CDR3 is TGCAGCGTTGTTTCATGGGACAGGACTGAAGCTTTCTTT. Translated: CSVVSWDRTEAFF.

The chain links TRBV30 to TRBJ2-7, with D maybe TRBD2 (6 bases). The ends were cut back, 2 bases at V and 2 bases at J, with 10 bases in the middle. In germline, CDR1 is GTSNPN, CDR2 SVGIG (reference sequence). The CDR3 runs to 13 residues. This chain's CDR3 is CAWSPGEAYEQYF. For the CDR3, the DNA is TGTGCCTGGAGTCCGGGAGAGGCCTACGAGCAGTACTTC. The full variable domain, rest sourced from reference TRBV30 and TRBJ2-7, is SQTIHQWPATLVQPVGSPLSLECTVEGTSNPNLYWYRQAAGRGLQLLFYSVGIGQISSEVPQNLSASRPQDRQFILSSKKLLLSDSGFYLCAWSPGEAYEQYFGPGTRLTVT.

The V and J genes are TRBV23-1 and TRBJ2-1; 14 bases are a match to TRBD2. TRBV23-1 is filed as an ORF, its function uncertain. V was clipped by 11 bases and J by 1 base; unmatched bases: 13. This CDR3 spans 18 amino acids. CDR3 sequence (DNA): TGCGCCCGTAAGGGGGGACTAGCGGGAGTCCTATCCTACAATGAGCAGTTCTTC. This codes for CARKGGLAGVLSYNEQFF.

The table lists this clone with a few counts. The chain couples TRBV5-1 to TRBJ2-7, with D possibly matching TRBD1 (6 bases). Germline values: CDR1 SGHRS, CDR2 YFSETQ. The CDR3 totals 13 residues. V was cut by 2 bases and J by 6 bases, with 12 bases left in between. The CDR3, as DNA: TGCGCCAGCAGCTTCCCAGGGGTGGGCGAGCAGTACTTC. The encoded protein is CASSFPGVGEQYF.

V is TRBV7-6 and J is TRBJ2-3; 12 bases are a match to TRBD2. Germline-derived CDR1 and CDR2 are SGHVS and FNYEAQ. The CDR3 is 18 residues long. Losses at the gene ends were 2 bases for V and 3 bases for J; bases not matched to a gene: 9. CDR3 coding DNA: TGTGCCAGCAGCTTACCTAGCGGGGGGGCCCGGGGGACAGATACGCAGTATTTT. Translation gives CASSLPSGGARGTDTQYF.

The chain recombines TRBV7-2 with TRBJ1-1; D remains unclear. V lost 0 bases and J 4 bases, leaving 6 bases between the germline ends. Germline V gene sequence: CDR1 SGHTA, CDR2 FQGNSA. The CDR3 consists of 13 residues. Here the CDR3 DNA reads TGTGCCAGCAGCTTAGCACAAAGCACTGAAGCTTTCTTT. It is translated as CASSLAQSTEAFF.

This clone turned up a few times. The chain links TRBV18 to TRBJ2-7; 7 bases agree with TRBD1. Looked up from germline, CDR1 is KGHSH and CDR2 is LQKENI. With 3 bases clipped from V and 2 bases from J, the junction kept 7 bases outside the gene matches. CDR3 length: 15 residues. The CDR3 loop is CASSPTGDQTYEQYF. The CDR3 DNA is TGTGCCAGCTCACCCACAGGGGACCAAACCTACGAGCAGTACTTC.

The gene calls are TRBV2 and TRBJ2-3; 13 bases map to TRBD2. The CDR3 has 20 amino acids. The V gene's germline CDR1 is SNHLY and CDR2 FYNNEI. The V gene end was trimmed by 6 bases and the J gene end by 4 bases; junction bases not matched to a gene: 19. CDR3 sequence reads: CASSSRLLAGGWGGADTQYF. CDR3 nucleotides: TGTGCCAGCAGCTCGAGGCTACTAGCGGGAGGGTGGGGTGGAGCAGATACGCAGTATTTT.

The genes are TRBV9 and TRBJ1-1; D uncertain. Germline V gene sequence: CDR1 SGDLS, CDR2 YYNGEE. This CDR3 is built from 13 residues. V lost 4 bases and J 1 base, leaving 8 bases between the germline ends. The CDR3 DNA reads as TGTGCCAGCAGCCCCCGACAGAACACTGAAGCTTTCTTT. Protein product: CASSPRQNTEAFF.

This clone has only a few counts. CDR3 bases: TGTGCCAGCAGTTTAGGATTGAGGACTGAAGCTTTCTTT. This gives the protein CASSLGLRTEAFF. The genes are TRBV28 and TRBJ1-1; D uncertain. This CDR3 has 13 amino acids. The ends were cut back, 2 bases at V and 5 bases at J, with 9 bases in the middle. The germline V gene has CDR1 MDHEN and CDR2 SYDVKM.

On this clone: A read error may produce the germline difference seen at one junction end. The V and J genes are TRBV10-3 and TRBJ1-2; 9 bases are a match to TRBD1. This CDR3 has 14 residues. The germline V gene has CDR1 ENHRY and CDR2 SYGVKD. The CDR3 loop is CAIRTGASGYGYPF. CDR3 nucleotides: TGTGCCATCCGGACAGGGGCCTCGGGCTATGGCTACCCCTTC.